This passage covers 21 T cell receptor beta chains from one sample sequenced in a study of identical twins. One entry per CDR3 protein results from TCRdb running MiXCR on the 5' RACE reads. Of about 1.7 million distinct CDR3 sequences listed, around 33% were seen once; the top ten hold approximately 0.29%. What was sequenced was cord blood. These receptors were collected from a newborn girl in good health.

This clonotype was detected only a few times. CDR3 coding DNA: TGCAGCGTTGAGGGGGCCCCCGGGGACATTCAGTACTTC. Its protein is CSVEGAPGDIQYF. V is TRBV29-1 and J is TRBJ2-4; a possible D gene is TRBD1 (6 bases). Germline V gives CDR1 SQVTM, CDR2 ANQGSEA. V lost 3 bases and J lost 8, with 14 bases in between. The CDR3 sequence is 13 residues long.

CDR3 sequence (DNA): TGTGCCAGCAGTGAAGTAGGCGTCAGAGAGGGGTCCTACGAGCAGTTCTTC. Protein: CASSEVGVREGSYEQFF. This sequence joins TRBV2 and TRBJ2-1; the D gene could be TRBD1 or TRBD2 (5 bases each). Trimming took 1 base from V and 10 from J, leaving 23 bases between them. Germline V gene data show CDR1 as SNHLY and CDR2 as FYNNEI. The CDR3 length is 17 residues.

This clonotype occurred a few times. V gene TRBV20-1 combines with J gene TRBJ2-3; no firm D call. This CDR3 has 14 residues. Germline values: CDR1 DFQATT, CDR2 SNEGSKA (reference sequence). Trimming stripped 3 bases from V and 2 bases from J, with 12 bases between. The CDR3 here is CSASSGQLTDTQYF. Written as DNA, the CDR3 is TGCAGTGCTAGTAGTGGGCAACTCACAGATACGCAGTATTTT.

On this clonotype itself: A much larger clonotype is one base distant, so this may be a read error. V and J are TRBV6-5 and TRBJ2-3, with 8 nucleotides matching TRBD2. Germline V lookup: CDR1 MNHEY, CDR2 SVGAGI. The CDR3 totals 16 residues. The CDR3 nucleotides read TGTGCCGGCAGTTACCGGCTAGCGGGTCTCACAGATACGCAGTATTTT. Translating gives CAGSYRLAGLTDTQYF.

This chain uses TRBV2 with TRBJ2-1; perhaps TRBD2 as D (6 bases). In germline, CDR1 is SNHLY, CDR2 FYNNEI. The CDR3 consists of 16 residues. Trimming took 6 bases from V and 0 from J, leaving 15 bases between them. The CDR3: CASRPHLATSYNEQFF. The CDR3 DNA follows: TGTGCCAGCAGGCCCCACCTAGCGACCTCCTACAATGAGCAGTTCTTC.

Concerning this clonotype itself: Because the CDR3 is missing its conserved closing phenylalanine or tryptophan, this is likely a read error. This chain connects TRBV6-1 to TRBJ1-2; 9 nucleotides agree with TRBD1. The J segment lost 7 bases and the V segment lost 6 bases, leaving 6 bases of the junction unmatched. The CDR3 extends over 13 amino acids. From germline, CDR1 is MNHNS and CDR2 SASEGT. The CDR3 nucleotides are TGTGCCAGCAGCACAGGGGGCCTAGGTGGCTACACCGTC. Amino acids: CASSTGGLGGYTV.

This chain uses TRBV5-1 with TRBJ2-1, with 8 bases matching TRBD2. The germline V gene has CDR1 SGHRS and CDR2 YFSETQ. V lost 0 bases, J lost 9 bases, and 8 bases stayed unmatched. This CDR3 region has 15 residues. CDR3 in DNA: TGCGCCAGCAGCTTGGTTAGCGGGACACCGTCTGAGCAGTTCTTC. Its protein product is CASSLVSGTPSEQFF.

This chain connects TRBV14 to TRBJ2-7, with TRBD2 as a possible D gene (6 bases). The germline CDR1 and CDR2 sequences are SGHDN and FVKESK. The CDR3 runs to 16 residues. V lost 1 base and J lost 0, with 13 bases in between. In DNA, the CDR3 is TGTGCCAGCAGCCAAGGTCCGGCGGGAAGCTCCTACGAGCAGTACTTC. Translating it yields CASSQGPAGSSYEQYF.

This clonotype was found a few times. The rearrangement joins TRBV12-5 to TRBJ2-5; 11 bases line up with TRBD2. Germline trimming cut 1 base from V and 4 bases from J; bases unmatched to any gene: 2. This CDR3 has 15 residues. Germline loops: CDR1 LGHNT, CDR2 FRNRAP. CDR3 bases: TGTGCTAGTGGTTTGGGACTAGCGGGAAGAGAGACCCAGTACTTC. It specifies CASGLGLAGRETQYF.

This clonotype was seen a handful of times. This chain connects TRBV5-1 to TRBJ2-7; 7 nucleotides line up with TRBD1. The V gene end was trimmed by 4 bases and the J gene end by 2 bases; junction bases not matched to a gene: 6. Germline V gene data show CDR1 as SGHRS and CDR2 as YFSETQ. The CDR3 is 14 amino acids. In DNA, the CDR3 is TGCGCCAGCAGCCAGACCGGGACAGCCTACGAGCAGTACTTC. It encodes CASSQTGTAYEQYF.

This clonotype appeared a few times. The chain joins TRBV7-2 to TRBJ2-1; D is unclear. V was clipped by 5 bases and J by 6 bases, with 8 bases between them. The CDR3 contains 12 residues. Germline V CDR1 and CDR2: SGHTA, FQGNSA. This CDR3 is CASSPYLNEQFF. The CDR3 coding sequence is TGTGCCAGCAGCCCCTACCTCAATGAGCAGTTCTTC.

The chain recombines TRBV3-1 with TRBJ2-1, with unresolved D. This CDR3 spans 12 amino acids. Trimming took off 4 bases at V and 9 bases at J, with 10 bases between the two ends. Germline V CDR1 and CDR2: LGHDT, YNNKEL (reference sequence). Here the CDR3 DNA reads TGTGCCAGCAGCCGTGCCCCCAGTGAGCAGTTCTTC. This gives the protein CASSRAPSEQFF.

V is TRBV3-1 and J is TRBJ2-7, with 11 bases matching TRBD2. Germline lookup yields CDR1 LGHDT and CDR2 YNNKEL (reference sequence). Losses at the gene ends were 3 bases for V and 1 base for J; bases not matched to a gene: 2. The CDR3 is 15 amino acids. CDR3 in amino acids: CASSQASGGSYEQYF. CDR3 coding DNA: TGTGCCAGCAGCCAGGCTAGCGGGGGGTCCTACGAGCAGTACTTC.

At least ten counts were recorded for this clonotype. The chain employs TRBV27 and TRBJ2-3; D remains unclear. Germline CDR1 is MNHEY and CDR2 is SMNVEV (reference sequence). Deletions cut 8 bases from V and 3 bases from J, with 15 bases between. The CDR3 extends over 14 amino acids. The DNA of the CDR3 is TGTGCCAGCTGCGCGTGGGCGAAGACAGATACGCAGTATTTT. Translating gives CASCAWAKTDTQYF.

This clonotype came up many times. The chain uses TRBV10-3 and TRBJ1-2; D call uncertain. This CDR3 has 11 amino acids. Between the trimmed V and J ends, which lost 4 bases and 3 bases, there was a span of 3 bases. CDR1 and CDR2 from the germline V gene are ENHRY and SYGVKD. This CDR3 reads CAISGHYGYTF. The DNA for the CDR3 is TGTGCCATCAGTGGACACTATGGCTACACCTTC.

This clonotype has ten or more counts. The CDR3 DNA reads TGCGCCAGCAGCTTGGACCTACCCTACGAGCAGTACTTC. This encodes CASSLDLPYEQYF. The chain combines TRBV5-1 with TRBJ2-7, with D unresolved. Germline values: CDR1 SGHRS, CDR2 YFSETQ. This CDR3 spans 13 amino acids. Trimming took 0 bases from V and 2 from J, leaving 6 bases between them.

This clonotype has a count of ten or more. V gene TRBV7-2 combines with J gene TRBJ2-3; D is unclear. CDR3 length: 15 residues. V lost 0 bases to trimming and J lost 2 bases, with 9 bases between them. The V gene's germline CDR1 is SGHTA and CDR2 FQGNSA. As DNA, the CDR3 is TGTGCCAGCAGCTTAGCCTCAACCGCCACAGATACGCAGTATTTT. Residues: CASSLASTATDTQYF.

The CDR3 loop is CASSYIAGGVFGELFF. The CDR3 DNA sequence: TGTGCCAGCAGTTACATCGCCGGCGGAGTCTTCGGGGAGCTGTTTTTT. V usage is TRBV6-2 or TRBV6-3 and J usage is TRBJ2-2; the D is unclear. CDR3 length: 16 residues. V lost 2 bases to trimming and J lost 7 bases, with 17 bases between them. Looked up from germline, CDR1 is MNHEY and CDR2 is SVGEGT.

This clonotype was counted a few times. The CDR3 here is CASSSRAGTSTDTQYF. The CDR3 DNA follows: TGTGCCAGCAGTTCCCGAGCGGGGACTAGCACAGATACGCAGTATTTT. The gene calls are TRBV12-3 or TRBV12-4 and TRBJ2-3, with 7 bases fitting TRBD2. CDR3 length equals 16 residues. V shed 4 bases, J shed 0 bases, and the junction held 7 bases outside the gene matches.

Ten or more counts support this clonotype. In DNA, the CDR3 is TGTGCCATCAGCGGCTTACCGGCCCAAGAGACCCAGTACTTC. It codes for CAISGLPAQETQYF. The chain joins TRBV10-3 to TRBJ2-5, with D unclear. Germline CDR1 and CDR2: ENHRY and SYGVKD. With 6 bases removed from V and 1 base from J, the gap between germline ends came to 12 bases. The CDR3 totals 14 residues.

The rearrangement joins TRBV27 to TRBJ2-3, with a weak D call TRBD1 (6 bases). The V gene lost 5 bases and the J gene lost 7 bases, with 22 bases spanning the gap. Germline loops: CDR1 MNHEY, CDR2 SMNVEV (reference sequence). The CDR3 extends over 16 amino acids. CDR3 protein: CASSPYPNRVKHTQYF. The CDR3 bases are TGTGCCAGCAGTCCCTATCCCAACAGGGTTAAACATACGCAGTATTTT.